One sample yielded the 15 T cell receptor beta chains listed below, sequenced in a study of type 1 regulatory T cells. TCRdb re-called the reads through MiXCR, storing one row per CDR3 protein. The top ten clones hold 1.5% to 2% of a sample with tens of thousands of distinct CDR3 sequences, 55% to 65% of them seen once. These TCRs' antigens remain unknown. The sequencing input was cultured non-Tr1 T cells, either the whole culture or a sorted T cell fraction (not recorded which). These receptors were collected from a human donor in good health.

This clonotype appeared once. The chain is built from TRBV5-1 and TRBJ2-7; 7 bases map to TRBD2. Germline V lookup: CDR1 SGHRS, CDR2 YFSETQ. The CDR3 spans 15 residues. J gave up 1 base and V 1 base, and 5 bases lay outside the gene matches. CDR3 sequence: CASSLTLAPSYEQYF. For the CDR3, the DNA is TGCGCCAGCAGCTTGACACTAGCGCCATCCTACGAGCAGTACTTC. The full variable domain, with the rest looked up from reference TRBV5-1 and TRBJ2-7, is KAGVTQTPRYLIKTRGQQVTLSCSPISGHRSVSWYQQTPGQGLQFLFEYFSETQRNKGNFPGRFSGRQFSNSRSEMNVSTLELGDSALYLCASSLTLAPSYEQYFGPGTRLTVT.

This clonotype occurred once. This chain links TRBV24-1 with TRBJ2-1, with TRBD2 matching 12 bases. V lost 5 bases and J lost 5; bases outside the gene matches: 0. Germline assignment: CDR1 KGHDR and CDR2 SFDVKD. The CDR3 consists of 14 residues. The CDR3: CATSGLAGDNEQFF. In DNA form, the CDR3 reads TGTGCCACCAGTGGACTAGCGGGAGACAATGAGCAGTTCTTC.

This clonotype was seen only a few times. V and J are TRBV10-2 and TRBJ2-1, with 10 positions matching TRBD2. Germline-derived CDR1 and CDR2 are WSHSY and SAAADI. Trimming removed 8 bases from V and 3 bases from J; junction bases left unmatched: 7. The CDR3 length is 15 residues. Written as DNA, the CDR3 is TGCGCCAGCCGTGGGGCTAGCGGGAGCTACAATGAGCAGTTCTTC. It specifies CASRGASGSYNEQFF.

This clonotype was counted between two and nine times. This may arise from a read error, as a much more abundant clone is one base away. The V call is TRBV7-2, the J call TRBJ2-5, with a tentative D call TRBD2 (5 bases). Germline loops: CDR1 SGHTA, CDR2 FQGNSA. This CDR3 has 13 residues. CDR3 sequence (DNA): TGTGTCAGCAGCCCCACTAGAAAAGAGACCCAGTACTTC. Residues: CVSSPTRKETQYF.

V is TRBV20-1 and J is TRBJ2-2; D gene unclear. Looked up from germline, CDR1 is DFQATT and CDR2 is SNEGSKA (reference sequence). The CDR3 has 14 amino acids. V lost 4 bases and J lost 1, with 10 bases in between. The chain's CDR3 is CSATYQVNTGELFF. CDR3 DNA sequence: TGCAGTGCTACGTACCAGGTGAACACCGGGGAGCTGTTTTTT.

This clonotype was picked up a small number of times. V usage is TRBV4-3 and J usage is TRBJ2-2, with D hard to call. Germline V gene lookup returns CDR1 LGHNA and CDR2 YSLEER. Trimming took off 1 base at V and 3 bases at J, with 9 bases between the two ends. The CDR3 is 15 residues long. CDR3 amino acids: CASSQVKSHTGELFF. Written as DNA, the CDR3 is TGCGCCAGCAGCCAAGTGAAGAGTCACACCGGGGAGCTGTTTTTT.

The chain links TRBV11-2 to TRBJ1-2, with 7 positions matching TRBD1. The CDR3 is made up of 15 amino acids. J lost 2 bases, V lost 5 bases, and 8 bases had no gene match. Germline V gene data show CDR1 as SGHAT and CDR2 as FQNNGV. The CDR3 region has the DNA TGTGCCAGCAGCCCAGTTGACAGGGTAAACTATGGCTACACCTTC. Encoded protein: CASSPVDRVNYGYTF.

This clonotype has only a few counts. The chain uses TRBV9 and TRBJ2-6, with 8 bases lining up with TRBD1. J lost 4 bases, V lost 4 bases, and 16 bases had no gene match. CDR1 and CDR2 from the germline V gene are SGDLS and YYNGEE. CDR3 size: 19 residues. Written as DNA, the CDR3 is TGTGCCAGCAGCCCGATCCCGGGACAGGTTGTGAGAGGGGCCAACGTCCTGACTTTC. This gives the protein CASSPIPGQVVRGANVLTF.

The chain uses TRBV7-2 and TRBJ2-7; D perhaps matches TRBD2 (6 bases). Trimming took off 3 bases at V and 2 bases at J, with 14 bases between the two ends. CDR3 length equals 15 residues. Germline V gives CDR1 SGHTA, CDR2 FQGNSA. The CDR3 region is CASSFGGIRAYEQYF. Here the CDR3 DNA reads TGTGCCAGCAGCTTCGGCGGGATAAGGGCCTACGAGCAGTACTTC.

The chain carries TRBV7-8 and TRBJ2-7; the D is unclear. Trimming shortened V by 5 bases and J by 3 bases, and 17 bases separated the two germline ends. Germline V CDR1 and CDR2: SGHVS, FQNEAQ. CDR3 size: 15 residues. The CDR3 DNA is TGTGCCAGCAGCAGAGACACCGGCGGTTTCTACGAGCAGTACTTC. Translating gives CASSRDTGGFYEQYF. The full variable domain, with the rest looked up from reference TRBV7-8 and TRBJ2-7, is GAGVSQSPRYKVAKRGQDVALRCDPISGHVSLFWYQQALGQGPEFLTYFQNEAQLDKSGLPSDRFFAERPEGSVSTLKIQRTQQEDSAVYLCASSRDTGGFYEQYFGPGTRLTVT.

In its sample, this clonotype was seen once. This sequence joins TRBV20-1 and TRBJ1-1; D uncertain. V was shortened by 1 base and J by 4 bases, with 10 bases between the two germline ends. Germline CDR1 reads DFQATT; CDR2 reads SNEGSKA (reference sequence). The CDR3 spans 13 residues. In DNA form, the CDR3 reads TGCAGTGCTAGAGTTGCAGCGACCACTGAAGCTTTCTTT. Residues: CSARVAATTEAFF.

CDR3 sequence: CASSWQVEVRVQETQYF. In nucleotides, the CDR3 is TGTGCCAGCAGTTGGCAGGTTGAGGTCCGAGTCCAAGAGACCCAGTACTTC. The chain combines TRBV12-3 or TRBV12-4 with TRBJ2-5; no clear D. This CDR3 has 17 amino acids. The ends were cut back, 4 bases at V and 1 base at J, with 19 bases in the middle.

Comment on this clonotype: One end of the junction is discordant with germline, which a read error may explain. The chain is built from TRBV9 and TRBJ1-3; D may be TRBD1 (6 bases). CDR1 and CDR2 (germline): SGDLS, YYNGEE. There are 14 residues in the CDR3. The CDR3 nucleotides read TGTGCCAGCAGCGTAGAGGGGGGTGGAAACACCATATGTTTT. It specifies CASSVEGGGNTICF.

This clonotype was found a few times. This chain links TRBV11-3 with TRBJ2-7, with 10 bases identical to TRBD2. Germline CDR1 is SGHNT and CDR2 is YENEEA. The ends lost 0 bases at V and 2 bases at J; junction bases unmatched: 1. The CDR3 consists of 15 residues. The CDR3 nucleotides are TGTGCCAGCAGCTTAGAAGCGGGAGGGCCCTACGAGCAGTACTTC. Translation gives CASSLEAGGPYEQYF.

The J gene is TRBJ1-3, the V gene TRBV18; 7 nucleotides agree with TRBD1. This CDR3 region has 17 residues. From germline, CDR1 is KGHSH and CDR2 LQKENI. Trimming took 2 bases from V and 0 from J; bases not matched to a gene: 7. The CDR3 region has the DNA TGTGCCAGCTCACCAGGGACAGACCATCACTCTGGAAACACCATATATTTT. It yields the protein CASSPGTDHHSGNTIYF.